These 6 T cell receptor beta chains share one sample of origin, sequenced in a study of brain T cells in children with intractable seizures. Clones were sequenced by immunoSEQ multiplex PCR, and TCRdb holds only the in-frame ones, with some missing. Of 110,000 or so clones in the sample, 90% to 95% were seen once. Sequencing used peripheral blood, obtained at surgery. These receptors were obtained from a boy younger than two with hemimegalencephaly and intractable seizures.

V and J are TRBV19 and TRBJ2-7, with TRBD2 matching over 7 bases. The CDR3 covers 15 residues. CDR1 and CDR2 (germline): LNHDA, SQIVND (reference sequence). J lost 6 bases, V lost 1 base, and 9 bases had no gene match. The CDR3 DNA follows: TGTGCCAGTAGTATAGTAAGCGGGGCTTTTGGCGAGCAGTACTTC. Protein: CASSIVSGAFGEQYF.

CDR3 DNA: TGCGCCAGCAGCCAAGTGCCTAGCGGATTCAATGAGCAGTTCTTC. As protein: CASSQVPSGFNEQFF. This chain joins TRBV4-1 and TRBJ2-1, with 7 bases lining up with TRBD2. CDR1 is MGHRA and CDR2 is YSYEKL in the germline V gene. The CDR3 runs 15 residues. J lost 6 bases, V lost 1 base, and 6 bases had no gene match.

The genes are TRBV7-9 and TRBJ2-1; D is uncertain. From germline, CDR1 is SEHNR and CDR2 FQNEAQ (reference sequence). The CDR3 loop spans 15 amino acids. The V and J ends lost 8 bases and 4 bases respectively, with 18 bases between them. This CDR3 is CASGGSLWAYNEQFF. The CDR3 DNA sequence: TGTGCCAGCGGCGGATCTCTGTGGGCGTACAATGAGCAGTTCTTC.

The gene calls are TRBV5-1 and TRBJ2-3; perhaps TRBD1 as D (6 bases). Trimming removed 0 bases at V and 6 bases at J, with 17 bases between. Germline V gene data show CDR1 as SGHRS and CDR2 as YFSETQ. The CDR3 totals 16 residues. The CDR3 DNA reads TGCGCCAGCAGCTTGGGAGGGTGGACAGTCATGGATACGCAGTATTTT. It codes for CASSLGGWTVMDTQYF.

This clone was counted between two and nine times. V usage is TRBV10-1 and J usage is TRBJ2-7, with 12 bases identical to TRBD2. V lost 1 base and J lost 4; bases outside the gene matches: 5. CDR3 length: 16 amino acids. Germline CDR1 is WNHNN and CDR2 is SYGVQD (reference sequence). CDR3 sequence reads: CASSEFETSGRYEQYF. The CDR3 DNA reads TGCGCCAGCAGTGAGTTCGAAACTAGCGGGAGGTACGAGCAGTACTTC.

This chain's CDR3 is CASSSGLLSGANVLTF. CDR3 DNA: TGCGCCAGCAGCTCCGGACTCCTCTCTGGGGCCAACGTCCTGACTTTC. The chain couples TRBV5-1 to TRBJ2-6; weak D call: TRBD2 (5 bases). This CDR3 region has 16 residues. Trimming left V 3 bases short and J 0 bases short, with 10 bases between. Per germline, CDR1 SGHRS and CDR2 YFSETQ.